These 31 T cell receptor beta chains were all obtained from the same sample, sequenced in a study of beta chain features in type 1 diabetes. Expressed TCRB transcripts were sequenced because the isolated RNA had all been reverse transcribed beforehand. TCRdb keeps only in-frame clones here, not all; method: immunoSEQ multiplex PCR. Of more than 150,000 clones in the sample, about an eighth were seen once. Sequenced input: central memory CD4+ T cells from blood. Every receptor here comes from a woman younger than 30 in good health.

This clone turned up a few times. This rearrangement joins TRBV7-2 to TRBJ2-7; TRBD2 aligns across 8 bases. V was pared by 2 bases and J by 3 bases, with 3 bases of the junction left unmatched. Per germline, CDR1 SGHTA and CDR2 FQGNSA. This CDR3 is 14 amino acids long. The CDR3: CASSLNGRGYEQYF. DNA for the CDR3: TGTGCCAGCAGCTTAAACGGGAGGGGCTACGAGCAGTACTTC.

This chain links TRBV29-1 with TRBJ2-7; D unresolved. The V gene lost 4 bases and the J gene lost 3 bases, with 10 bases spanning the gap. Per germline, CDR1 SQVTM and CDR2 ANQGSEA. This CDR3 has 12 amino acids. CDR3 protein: CSVGSGNYEQYF. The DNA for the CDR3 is TGCAGCGTTGGATCTGGCAACTACGAGCAGTACTTC.

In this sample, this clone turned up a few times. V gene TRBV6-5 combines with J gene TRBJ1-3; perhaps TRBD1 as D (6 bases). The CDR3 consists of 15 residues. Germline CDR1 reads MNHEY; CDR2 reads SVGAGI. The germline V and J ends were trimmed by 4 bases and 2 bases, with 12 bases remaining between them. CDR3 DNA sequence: TGTGCCAGCAGTTTACAGGGAGTGGCTGGAAACACCATATATTTT. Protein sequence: CASSLQGVAGNTIYF.

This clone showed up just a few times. The DNA of the CDR3 is TGTGCCAGCAGGTTGACTAGCGGGAAAACAGATACGCAGTATTTT. It yields the protein CASRLTSGKTDTQYF. The V call is TRBV2, the J call TRBJ2-3, with TRBD2 matching 11 bases. This CDR3 is 15 amino acids long. The ends lost 6 bases at V and 3 bases at J; junction bases unmatched: 5. Germline CDR1 reads SNHLY; CDR2 reads FYNNEI.

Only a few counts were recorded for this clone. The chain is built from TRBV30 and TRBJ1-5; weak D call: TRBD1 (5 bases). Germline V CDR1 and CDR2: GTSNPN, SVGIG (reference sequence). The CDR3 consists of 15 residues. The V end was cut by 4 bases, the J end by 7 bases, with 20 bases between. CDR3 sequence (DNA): TGTGCCTGGACCCAGGACAATTCGGCCGGACAGCCCCAGCATTTT. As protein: CAWTQDNSAGQPQHF.

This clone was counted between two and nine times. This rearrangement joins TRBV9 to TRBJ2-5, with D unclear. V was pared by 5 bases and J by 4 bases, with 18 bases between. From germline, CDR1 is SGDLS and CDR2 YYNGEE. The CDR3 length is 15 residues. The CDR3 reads CASSGLRGTGETQYF. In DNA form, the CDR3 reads TGTGCCAGCAGTGGCCTGCGCGGCACGGGAGAGACCCAGTACTTC.

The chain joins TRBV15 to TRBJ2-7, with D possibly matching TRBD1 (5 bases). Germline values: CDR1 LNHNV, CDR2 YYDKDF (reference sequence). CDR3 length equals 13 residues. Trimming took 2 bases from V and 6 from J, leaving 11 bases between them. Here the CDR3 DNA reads TGTGCCACCAGCAGACAGGGAAGTCGCGAGCAGTACTTC. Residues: CATSRQGSREQYF.

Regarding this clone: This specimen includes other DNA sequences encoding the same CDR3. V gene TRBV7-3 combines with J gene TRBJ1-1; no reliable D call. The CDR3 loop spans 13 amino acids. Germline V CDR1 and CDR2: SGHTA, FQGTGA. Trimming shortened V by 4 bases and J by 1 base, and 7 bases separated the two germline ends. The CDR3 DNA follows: TGTGCCAGCAGCTCGCAGAAGAACACTGAAGCTTTCTTT. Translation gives CASSSQKNTEAFF.

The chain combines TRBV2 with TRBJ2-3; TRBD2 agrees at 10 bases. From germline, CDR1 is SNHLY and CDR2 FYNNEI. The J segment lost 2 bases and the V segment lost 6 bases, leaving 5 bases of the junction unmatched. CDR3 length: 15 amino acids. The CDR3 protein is CASSKLAGLTDTQYF. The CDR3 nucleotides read TGTGCCAGCAGCAAACTAGCGGGACTCACAGATACGCAGTATTTT. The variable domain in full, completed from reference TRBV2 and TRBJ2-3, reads EPEVTQTPSHQVTQMGQEVILRCVPISNHLYFYWYRQILGQKVEFLVSFYNNEISEKSEIFDDQFSVERPDGSNFTLKIRSTKLEDSAMYFCASSKLAGLTDTQYFGPGTRLTVL.

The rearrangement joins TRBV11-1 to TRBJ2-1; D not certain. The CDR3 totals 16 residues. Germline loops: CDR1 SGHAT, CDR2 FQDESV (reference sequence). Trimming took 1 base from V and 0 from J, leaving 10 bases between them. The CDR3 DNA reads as TGTGCCAGCAGCTTAGAATTGGCAAGCTCCTACAATGAGCAGTTCTTC. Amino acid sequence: CASSLELASSYNEQFF.

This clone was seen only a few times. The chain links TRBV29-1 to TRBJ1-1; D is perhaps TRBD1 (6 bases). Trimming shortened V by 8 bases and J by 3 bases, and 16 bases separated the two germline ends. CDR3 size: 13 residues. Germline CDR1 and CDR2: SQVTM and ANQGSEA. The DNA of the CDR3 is TGCAGCCTCAGGAACAGGGTGGACACTGAAGCTTTCTTT. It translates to CSLRNRVDTEAFF. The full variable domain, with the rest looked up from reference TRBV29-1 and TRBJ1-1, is SAVISQKPSRDICQRGTSLTIQCQVDSQVTMMFWYRQQPGQSLTLIATANQGSEATYESGFVIDKFPISRPNLTFSTLTVSNMSPEDSSIYLCSLRNRVDTEAFFGQGTRLTVV.

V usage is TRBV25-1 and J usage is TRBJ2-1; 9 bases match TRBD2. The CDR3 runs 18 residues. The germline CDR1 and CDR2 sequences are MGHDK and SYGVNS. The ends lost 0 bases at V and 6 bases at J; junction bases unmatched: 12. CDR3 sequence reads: CASSEYSPSSGSSNEQFF. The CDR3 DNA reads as TGTGCCAGCAGTGAATATTCCCCTAGTAGCGGGAGTTCCAATGAGCAGTTCTTC.

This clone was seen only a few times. The CDR3: CASSRRGMDTQYF. The CDR3 bases are TGTGCCAGCAGCCGCAGGGGGATGGATACGCAGTATTTT. This chain joins TRBV7-9 and TRBJ2-3; 7 bases align to TRBD1. Germline CDR1 and CDR2: SEHNR and FQNEAQ (reference sequence). Germline trimming cut 5 bases from V and 6 bases from J; bases unmatched to any gene: 5. The CDR3 loop spans 13 amino acids. Complete variable domain (other parts from reference TRBV7-9 and TRBJ2-3): DTGVSQNPRHKITKRGQNVTFRCDPISEHNRLYWYRQTLGQGPEFLTYFQNEAQLEKSRLLSDRFSAERPKGSFSTLEIQRTEQGDSAMYLCASSRRGMDTQYFGPGTRLTVL.

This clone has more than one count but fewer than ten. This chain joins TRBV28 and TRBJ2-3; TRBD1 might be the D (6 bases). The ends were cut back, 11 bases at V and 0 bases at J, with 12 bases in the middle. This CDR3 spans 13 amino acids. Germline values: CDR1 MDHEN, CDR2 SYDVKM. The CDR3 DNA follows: TGTGCCCTACAGGGCCCTAGCACAGATACGCAGTATTTT. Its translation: CALQGPSTDTQYF.

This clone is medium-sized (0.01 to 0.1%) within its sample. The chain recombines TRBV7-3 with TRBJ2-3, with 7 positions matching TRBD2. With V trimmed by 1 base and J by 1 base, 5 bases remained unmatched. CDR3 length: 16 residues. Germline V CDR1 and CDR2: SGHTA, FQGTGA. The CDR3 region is CASSLMASGRTDTQYF. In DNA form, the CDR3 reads TGTGCCAGCAGCTTAATGGCTAGCGGACGCACAGATACGCAGTATTTT. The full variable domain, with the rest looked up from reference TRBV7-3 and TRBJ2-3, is GAGVSQTPSNKVTEKGKYVELRCDPISGHTALYWYRQSLGQGPEFLIYFQGTGAADDSGLPNDRFFAVRPEGSVSTLKIQRTERGDSAVYLCASSLMASGRTDTQYFGPGTRLTVL.

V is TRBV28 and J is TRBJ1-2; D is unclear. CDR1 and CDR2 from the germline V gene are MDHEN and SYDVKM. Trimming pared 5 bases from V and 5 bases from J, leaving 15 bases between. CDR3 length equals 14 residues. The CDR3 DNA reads TGTGCCAGCAGTCCTAACGTGGTCCTGTATGGCTACACCTTC. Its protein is CASSPNVVLYGYTF.

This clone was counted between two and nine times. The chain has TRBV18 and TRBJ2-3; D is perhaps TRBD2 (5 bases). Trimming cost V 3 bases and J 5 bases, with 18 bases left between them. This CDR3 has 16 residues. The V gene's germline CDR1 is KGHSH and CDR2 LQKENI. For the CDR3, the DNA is TGTGCCAGCTCACCCGGACGACCCCCGGGAAGAGATACGCAGTATTTT. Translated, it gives CASSPGRPPGRDTQYF.

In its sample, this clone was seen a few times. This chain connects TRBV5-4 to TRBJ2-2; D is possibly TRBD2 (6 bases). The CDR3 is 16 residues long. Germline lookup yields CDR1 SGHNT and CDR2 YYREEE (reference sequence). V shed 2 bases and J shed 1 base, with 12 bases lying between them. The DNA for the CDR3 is TGTGCCAGCAGCTTAAAGGGACTCTGGAACACCGGGGAGCTGTTTTTT. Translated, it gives CASSLKGLWNTGELFF.

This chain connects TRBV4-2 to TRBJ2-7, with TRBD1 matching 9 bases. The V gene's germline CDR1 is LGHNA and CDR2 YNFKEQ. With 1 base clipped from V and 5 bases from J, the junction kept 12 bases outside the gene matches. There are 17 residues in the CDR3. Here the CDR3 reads CASSQVGGTGRGNEQYF. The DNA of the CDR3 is TGTGCCAGCAGCCAAGTAGGAGGGACAGGGAGAGGTAACGAGCAGTACTTC.

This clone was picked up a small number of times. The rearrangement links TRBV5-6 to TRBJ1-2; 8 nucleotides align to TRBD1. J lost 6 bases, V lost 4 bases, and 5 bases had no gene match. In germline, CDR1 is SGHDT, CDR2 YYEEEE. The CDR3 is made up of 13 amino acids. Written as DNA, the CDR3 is TGTGCCAGCAGCGCCTTGGACAGGGATGGCTACACCTTC. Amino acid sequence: CASSALDRDGYTF.

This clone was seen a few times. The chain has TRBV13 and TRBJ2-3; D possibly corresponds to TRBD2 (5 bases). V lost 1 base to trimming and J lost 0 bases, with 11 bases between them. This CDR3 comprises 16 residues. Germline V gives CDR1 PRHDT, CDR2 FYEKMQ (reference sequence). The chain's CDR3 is CASSLVPGMSTDTQYF. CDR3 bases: TGTGCCAGCAGCTTAGTTCCGGGAATGAGCACAGATACGCAGTATTTT.

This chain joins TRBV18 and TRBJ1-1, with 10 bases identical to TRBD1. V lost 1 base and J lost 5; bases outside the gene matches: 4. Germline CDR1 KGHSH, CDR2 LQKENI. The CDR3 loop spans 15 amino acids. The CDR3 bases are TGTGCCAGCTCACCACTGGGACAGGGGCGTACTGAAGCTTTCTTT. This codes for CASSPLGQGRTEAFF. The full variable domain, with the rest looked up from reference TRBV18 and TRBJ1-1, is NAGVMQNPRHLVRRRGQEARLRCSPMKGHSHVYWYRQLPEEGLKFMVYLQKENIIDESGMPKERFSAEFPKEGPSILRIQQVVRGDSAAYFCASSPLGQGRTEAFFGQGTRLTVV.

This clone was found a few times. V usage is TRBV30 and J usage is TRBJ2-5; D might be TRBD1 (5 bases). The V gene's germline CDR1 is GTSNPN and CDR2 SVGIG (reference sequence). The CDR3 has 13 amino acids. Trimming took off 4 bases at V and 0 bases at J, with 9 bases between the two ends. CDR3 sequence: CAWTLDNQETQYF. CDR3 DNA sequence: TGTGCCTGGACCTTGGACAACCAAGAGACCCAGTACTTC.

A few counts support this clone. CDR3 nucleotides: TGTGCCACCAGCAAATCTAGCGGTGGTTACAATGAGCAGTTCTTC. It is translated as CATSKSSGGYNEQFF. The gene calls are TRBV15 and TRBJ2-1, with 7 bases fitting TRBD2. The CDR3 spans 15 residues. Germline CDR1 reads LNHNV; CDR2 reads YYDKDF (reference sequence). V dropped 4 bases and J dropped 4; count of bases not matched to a gene: 7.

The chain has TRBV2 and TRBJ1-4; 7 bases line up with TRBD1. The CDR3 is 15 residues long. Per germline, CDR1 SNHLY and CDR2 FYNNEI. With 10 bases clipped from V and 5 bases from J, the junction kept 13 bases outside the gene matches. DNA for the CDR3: TGTGCCACTCAGGACAGGCTGACAATGAATGAAAAACTGTTTTTT. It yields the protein CATQDRLTMNEKLFF. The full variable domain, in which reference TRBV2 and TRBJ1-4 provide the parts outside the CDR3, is EPEVTQTPSHQVTQMGQEVILRCVPISNHLYFYWYRQILGQKVEFLVSFYNNEISEKSEIFDDQFSVERPDGSNFTLKIRSTKLEDSAMYFCATQDRLTMNEKLFFGSGTQLSVL.

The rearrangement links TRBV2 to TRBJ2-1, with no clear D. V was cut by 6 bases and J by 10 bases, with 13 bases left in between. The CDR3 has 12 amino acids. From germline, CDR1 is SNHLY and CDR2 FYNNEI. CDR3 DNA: TGTGCCAGCAGAGACATGGTTTTAGAGCAGTTCTTC. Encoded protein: CASRDMVLEQFF.

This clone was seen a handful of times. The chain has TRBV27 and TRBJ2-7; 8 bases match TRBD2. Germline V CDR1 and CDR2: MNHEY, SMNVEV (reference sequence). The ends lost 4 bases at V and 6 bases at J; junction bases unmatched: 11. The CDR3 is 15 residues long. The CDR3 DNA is TGTGCCAGCAGTTCCCTCGGGAGCGGGAGTGGCGAGCAGTACTTC. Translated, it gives CASSSLGSGSGEQYF.

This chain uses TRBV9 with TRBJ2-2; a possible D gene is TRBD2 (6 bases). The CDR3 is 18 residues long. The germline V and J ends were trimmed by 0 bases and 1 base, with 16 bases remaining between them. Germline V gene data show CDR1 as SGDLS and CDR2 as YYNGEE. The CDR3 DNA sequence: TGTGCCAGCAGCGTAGGCCGAGGACACGGGAGGAACACCGGGGAGCTGTTTTTT. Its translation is CASSVGRGHGRNTGELFF.

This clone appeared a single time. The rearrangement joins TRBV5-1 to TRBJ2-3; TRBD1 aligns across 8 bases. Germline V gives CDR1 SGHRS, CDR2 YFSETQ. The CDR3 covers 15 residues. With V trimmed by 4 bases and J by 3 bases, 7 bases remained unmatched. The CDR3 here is CASSQDRVRTDTQYF. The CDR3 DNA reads TGCGCCAGCAGCCAGGACAGGGTTCGGACAGATACGCAGTATTTT.

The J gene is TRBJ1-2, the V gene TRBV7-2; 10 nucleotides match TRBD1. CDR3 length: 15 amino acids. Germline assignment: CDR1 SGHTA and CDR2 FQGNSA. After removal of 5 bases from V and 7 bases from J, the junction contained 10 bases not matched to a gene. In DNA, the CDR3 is TGTGCCAGCAGCCCCCGGGACAGGGGTTTCGGTGGCTACACCTTC. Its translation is CASSPRDRGFGGYTF.

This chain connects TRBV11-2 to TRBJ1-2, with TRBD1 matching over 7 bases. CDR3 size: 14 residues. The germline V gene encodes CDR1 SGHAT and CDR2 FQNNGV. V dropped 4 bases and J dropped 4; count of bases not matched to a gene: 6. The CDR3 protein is CASSSGQAAYGYTF. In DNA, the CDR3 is TGTGCCAGCAGCTCCGGACAGGCAGCCTATGGCTACACCTTC.